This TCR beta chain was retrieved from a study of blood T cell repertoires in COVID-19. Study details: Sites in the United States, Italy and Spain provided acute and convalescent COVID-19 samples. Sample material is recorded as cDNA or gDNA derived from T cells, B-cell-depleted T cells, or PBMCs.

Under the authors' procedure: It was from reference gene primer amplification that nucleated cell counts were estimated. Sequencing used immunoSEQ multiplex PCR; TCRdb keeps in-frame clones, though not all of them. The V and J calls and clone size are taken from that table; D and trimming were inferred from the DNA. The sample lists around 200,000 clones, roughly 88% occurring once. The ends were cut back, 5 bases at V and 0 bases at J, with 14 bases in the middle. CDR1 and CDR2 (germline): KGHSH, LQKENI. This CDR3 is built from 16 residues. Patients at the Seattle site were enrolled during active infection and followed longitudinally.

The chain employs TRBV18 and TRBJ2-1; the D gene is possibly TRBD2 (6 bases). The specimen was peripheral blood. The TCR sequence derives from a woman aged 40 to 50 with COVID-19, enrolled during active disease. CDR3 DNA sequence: TGTGCCAGCTCAAGCTCCGCGGGAAGCTCCTACAATGAGCAGTTCTTC. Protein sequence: CASSSSAGSSYNEQFF. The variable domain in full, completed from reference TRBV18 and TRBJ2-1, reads NAGVMQNPRHLVRRRGQEARLRCSPMKGHSHVYWYRQLPEEGLKFMVYLQKENIIDESGMPKERFSAEFPKEGPSILRIQQVVRGDSAAYFCASSSSAGSSYNEQFFGPGTRLTVL.